This T cell receptor beta chain originates from a study of T-cell memory formation after mild COVID-19 (dated by TCRdb to the early 2020s). In the study overall: TCR sequence clusters from the two donors were largely donor specific. In a couple of donors, T-cell clones that expanded and contracted after mild COVID-19 were followed by sequencing TCRalpha and TCRbeta repertoires longitudinally. Two young, previously healthy adult volunteers made up the cohort, one male and one female.

V is reduced by 2 bases and J by 7 bases, leaving a spacing of 15 bases between them. The germline V gene encodes CDR1 LNHNV and CDR2 YYDKDF (reference sequence). The CDR3 covers 15 residues, taking in both the cysteine and the phenylalanine. The only DNA kept is the CDR3, 45 bases in frame from the first base. The data were produced on an Illumina NovaSeq 6000. cDNA libraries for TCRalpha and TCRbeta were prepared by 5'RACE using constant-segment primers, with sample barcodes and unique molecular identifiers added. Trizol reagent was used to extract RNA from every sample. Library amplification was performed in two PCR steps, and a second sample barcode and Illumina TruSeq adapters were introduced in the second step. The libraries were sequenced on an Illumina NovaSeq using 2 x 150 bp paired-end reads. The original methods were these. Reads were demultiplexed and collapsed into UMI-guided consensus sequences with migec v1.2.7. With mixcr v2.1.11, UMI consensuses were aligned to TRA and TRB V and J templates and assembled into clonotypes. Clonotypes were classified as expanded or contracted when called significant by both edgeR and NoisET, with noise models trained on biological replicates. For edgeR calls, the thresholds were a false discovery rate-adjusted p below 0.01 and a log2 fold-change of 1. As an exploratory analysis of dynamics, PCA with hierarchical clustering was applied to max-normalized trajectories of the 1000 most abundant clonotypes. Separately sequenced CD4+ and CD8+ repertoires were used to assign a CD4 or CD8 phenotype to each responding clone. TCRdb passed the public sequencing reads through fastp at Q25 and MiXCR, retaining productive beta sequences. Each entry merges the rows of one CDR3 protein and shows their most common DNA and genes. What appears here as the V and J calls and clone size reflects TCRdb's work, not the paper's. The sample table shows hundreds of thousands of distinct CDR3 sequences, and around a sixth are seen once. In total, the top ten clones hold about a fifth of the sample.

This clonotype occurred a few times. Its cognate antigen has yet to be identified. Per-nucleotide qualities are absent, and no much larger clonotype sits a single base away. General study outcomes and caveats: Some responding clones were detected in pre-infection memory, suggesting pre-existing cross-reactive memory T cells joined the SARS-CoV-2 response. SARS-CoV-2 specificity was not confirmed for the second-wave clones peaking on day 37. Clones contracting from day 15 to 85 had balanced CD4/CD8 phenotypes, while a second wave expanding from day 15 to 37 was biased towards CD4+. The study covered only a couple of mild cases, and larger cohorts including severe cases with pre-infection samples were considered necessary. Contracting CD4+ clones were located mainly in the CM and EM memory subsets, whereas CD8+ clones were found to be enriched in EMRA.

PBMCs were isolated by Ficoll-Paque density gradient centrifugation. The sequence was collected from a man aged 18 to 30 who had mild COVID-19 (a few samples of this study predate the infection). The sample titles of this study are shuffled in the database, so cell type and time point are left out; the donor was told from shared clones. Sequenced: PBMCs or a T cell subset sorted from them (not recorded which). The rearranged segments are TRBV15 and TRBJ2-1; the D call is tentative, TRBD1 or TRBD2, as each matches 5 bases. The CDR3 reads as follows: CATSRRNRGDNEQFF. The sequence in DNA is TGTGCCACCAGCAGAAGGAATAGGGGAGATAATGAGCAGTTCTTC.